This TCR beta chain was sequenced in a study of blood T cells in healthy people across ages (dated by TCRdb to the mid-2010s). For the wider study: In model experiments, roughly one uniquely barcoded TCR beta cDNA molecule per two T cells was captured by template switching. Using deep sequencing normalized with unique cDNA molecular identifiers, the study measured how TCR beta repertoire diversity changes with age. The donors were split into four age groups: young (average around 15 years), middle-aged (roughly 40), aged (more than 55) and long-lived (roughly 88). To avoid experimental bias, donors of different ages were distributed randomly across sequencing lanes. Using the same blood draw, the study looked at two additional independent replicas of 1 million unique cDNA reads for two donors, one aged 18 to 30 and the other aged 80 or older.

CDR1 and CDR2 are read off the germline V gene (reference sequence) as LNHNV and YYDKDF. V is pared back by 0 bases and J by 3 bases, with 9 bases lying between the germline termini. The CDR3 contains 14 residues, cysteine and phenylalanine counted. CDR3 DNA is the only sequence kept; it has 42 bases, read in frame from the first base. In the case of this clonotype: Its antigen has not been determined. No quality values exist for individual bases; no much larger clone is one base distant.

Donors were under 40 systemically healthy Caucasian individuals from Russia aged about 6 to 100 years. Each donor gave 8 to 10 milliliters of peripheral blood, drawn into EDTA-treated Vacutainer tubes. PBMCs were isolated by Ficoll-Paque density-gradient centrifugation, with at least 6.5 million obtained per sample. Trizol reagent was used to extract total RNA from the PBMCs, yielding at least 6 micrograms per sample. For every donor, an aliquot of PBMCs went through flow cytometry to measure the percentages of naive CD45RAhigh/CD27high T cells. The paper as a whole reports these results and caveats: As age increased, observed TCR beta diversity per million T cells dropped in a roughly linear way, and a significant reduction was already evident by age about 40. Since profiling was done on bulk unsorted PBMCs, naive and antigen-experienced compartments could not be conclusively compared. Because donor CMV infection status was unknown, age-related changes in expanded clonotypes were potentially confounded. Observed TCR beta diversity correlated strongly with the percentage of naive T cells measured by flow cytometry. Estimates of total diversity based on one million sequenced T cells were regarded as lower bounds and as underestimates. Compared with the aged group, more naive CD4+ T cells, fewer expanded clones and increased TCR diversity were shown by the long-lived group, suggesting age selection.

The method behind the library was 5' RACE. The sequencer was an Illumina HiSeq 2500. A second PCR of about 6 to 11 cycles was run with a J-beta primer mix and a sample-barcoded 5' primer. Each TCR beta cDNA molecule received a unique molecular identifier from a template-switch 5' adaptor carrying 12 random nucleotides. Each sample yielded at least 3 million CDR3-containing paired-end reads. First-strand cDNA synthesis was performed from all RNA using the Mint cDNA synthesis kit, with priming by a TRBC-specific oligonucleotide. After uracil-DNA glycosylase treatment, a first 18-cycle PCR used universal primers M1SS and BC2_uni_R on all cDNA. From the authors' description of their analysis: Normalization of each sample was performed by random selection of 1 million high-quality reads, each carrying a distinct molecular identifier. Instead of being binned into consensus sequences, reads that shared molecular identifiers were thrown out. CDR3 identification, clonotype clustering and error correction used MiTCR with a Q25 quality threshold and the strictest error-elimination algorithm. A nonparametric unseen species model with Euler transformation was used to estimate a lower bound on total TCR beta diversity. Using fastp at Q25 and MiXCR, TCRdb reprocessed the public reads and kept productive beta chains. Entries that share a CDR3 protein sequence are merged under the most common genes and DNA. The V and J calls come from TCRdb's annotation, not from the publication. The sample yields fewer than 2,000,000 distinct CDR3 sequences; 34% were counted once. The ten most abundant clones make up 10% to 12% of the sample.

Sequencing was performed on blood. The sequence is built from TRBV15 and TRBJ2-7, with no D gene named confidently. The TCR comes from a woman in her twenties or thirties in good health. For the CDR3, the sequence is CATSRDLVNYEQYF. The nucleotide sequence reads TGTGCCACCAGCAGAGATCTGGTTAACTACGAGCAGTACTTC.